The rows below give T cell receptor beta chains drawn from one sample of a study of control samples from healthy donors and cancer patients. Measured with immunoSEQ multiplex PCR; TCRdb has only the in-frame clones, and not every one. The sample lists 150,000 to 200,000 clones; 85% to 90% were seen once. Source material: blood. The receptors come from a woman between 45 and 65 years old in good health. The CDR3 runs from the conserved cysteine through the conserved F or W. D genes are given only for firm matches. Size is stated for part of the rows, as once, few or many counts, or as a class when the clone is expanded.

NA TRBJ2-2 TRBV9 NA CASSGPSNTGELFF TGTGCCAGCAGCGGACCCTCGAACACCGGGGAGCTGTTTTTT
TRBD2 TRBJ2-3 TRBV7-2 NA CASSFSGTGVSDTQYF TGTGCCAGCAGCTTTAGCGGGACCGGGGTCTCAGATACGCAGTATTTT
NA TRBJ1-3 TRBV9 NA CASSPLPGGTGNTIYF TGTGCCAGCAGCCCCCTGCCCGGGGGTACTGGAAACACCATATATTTT
NA TRBJ2-5 TRBV5-8 NA CASSLEGLQRETQYF TGTGCCAGCAGCTTGGAGGGACTCCAGCGGGAGACCCAGTACTTC
NA TRBJ2-7 TRBV6-2/TRBV6-3 NA CASSYSHHSYEQYF TGTGCCAGCAGTTACTCCCATCACTCCTACGAGCAGTACTTC
TRBD2 TRBJ2-2 TRBV7-3 NA CASSLSSTSGAGELFF TGTGCCAGCAGCTTAAGTTCTACTAGCGGGGCCGGGGAGCTGTTTTTT
NA TRBJ2-6 TRBV29-1 few CSVVQGRSGANVLTF TGCAGCGTTGTACAGGGGAGGTCTGGGGCCAACGTCCTGACTTTC
NA TRBJ2-7 TRBV3-1/TRBV3-2 NA CASSQDFDVRTEQYF TGTGCCAGCAGCCAAGATTTCGATGTCCGGACCGAGCAGTACTTC
NA TRBJ2-3 TRBV5-8 NA CASSLGDRPRTDTQYF TGTGCCAGCAGCTTGGGTGACAGGCCCCGCACAGATACGCAGTATTTT
TRBD1 TRBJ1-1 TRBV6-6 NA CASSKRWDSNTEAFF TGTGCCAGCAGTAAGAGGTGGGACAGTAACACTGAAGCTTTCTTT
NA TRBJ1-2 TRBV1 NA CTSSLDRTATSNYGYTF TGCACCAGCAGCCTCGATCGGACAGCCACCTCTAACTATGGCTACACCTTC
NA TRBJ2-1 TRBV25-1 NA CASSEIPTLVGGAEQFF TGTGCCAGCAGTGAAATCCCCACCTTAGTGGGGGGAGCTGAGCAGTTCTTC
NA TRBJ1-1 TRBV6-5 NA CASSYAENTEAFF TGTGCCAGCAGTTACGCAGAAAACACTGAAGCTTTCTTT
NA TRBJ1-6 TRBV3-1/TRBV3-2 NA CASSQVTDSPLHF TGTGCCAGCAGCCAAGTTACGGATTCACCCCTCCACTTT
NA TRBJ1-3 TRBV4-3 NA CASSQGRSSGNTIYF TGCGCCAGCAGCCAAGGACGGTCCTCTGGAAACACCATATATTTT
NA TRBJ1-5 TRBV15 NA CATSRSNQPQHF TGTGCCACCAGCAGGAGCAATCAGCCCCAGCATTTT
NA TRBJ1-1 TRBV6-2/TRBV6-3 NA CASSLGGMNTEAFF TGTGCCAGCAGTTTAGGAGGTATGAACACTGAAGCTTTCTTT
NA TRBJ2-3 TRBV4-3 NA CASSRGTSTDTQYF TGCGCCAGCAGCCGTGGTACTAGCACAGATACGCAGTATTTT
TRBD1 TRBJ1-2 TRBV2 NA CASSRTGDGYTF TGTGCCAGCAGCAGGACAGGGGACGGCTACACCTTC
NA TRBJ1-2 TRBV5-5 NA CASSNNGGDGYTF TGTGCCAGCAGTAACAACGGGGGTGACGGCTACACCTTC
NA TRBJ2-1 TRBV5-5 few CASSLWSYNEQFF TGTGCCAGCAGCTTGTGGTCCTACAATGAGCAGTTCTTC
TRBD1 TRBJ1-2 TRBV2 NA CASSPDRGLGYTF TGTGCCAGCAGTCCGGACAGGGGGCTAGGCTACACCTTC
NA TRBJ1-1 TRBV28 NA CASSTLQGGFGSEAFF TGTGCCAGCAGTACCCTTCAGGGTGGATTTGGGTCTGAAGCTTTCTTT
TRBD1 TRBJ1-2 TRBV30 NA CAWDRGYGYTF TGTGCCTGGGACAGGGGCTATGGCTACACCTTC
TRBD2 TRBJ2-5 TRBV9 NA CASNEGTSEGTQYF TGTGCCAGCAACGAAGGGACTAGCGAGGGGACCCAGTACTTC
NA TRBJ1-1 TRBV19 NA CASSIVGRMNTEAFF TGTGCCAGTAGTATAGTCGGACGTATGAACACTGAAGCTTTCTTT
TRBD1 TRBJ1-5 TRBV7-9 few CASSPGLGQGNQPQHF TGTGCCAGCAGCCCGGGGCTAGGACAGGGCAATCAGCCCCAGCATTTT
NA TRBJ1-5 TRBV7-9 few CASSLDLDINQPQHF TGTGCCAGCAGCTTAGACCTCGACATAAATCAGCCCCAGCATTTT
NA TRBJ1-1 TRBV9 NA CASSFTGSMNTEAFF TGTGCCAGCAGCTTTACAGGATCCATGAACACTGAAGCTTTCTTT
NA TRBJ2-2 TRBV19 once CASSIHNTGELFF TGTGCCAGTAGTATCCACAACACCGGGGAGCTGTTTTTT
NA TRBJ1-1 TRBV24-1 NA CATQGNTEAFF TGTGCCACACAGGGGAACACTGAAGCTTTCTTT
NA TRBJ2-1 TRBV27 NA CASSVDRTIILQGEQFF TGTGCCAGCAGTGTCGATAGGACTATAATCCTCCAAGGTGAGCAGTTCTTC
NA TRBJ2-7 TRBV11-3 NA CASSLGVAYEQYF TGTGCCAGCAGCTTAGGGGTCGCCTACGAGCAGTACTTC
NA TRBJ2-1 TRBV9 NA CASSVGRPNEQFF TGTGCCAGCAGCGTGGGCCGGCCCAATGAGCAGTTCTTC
NA TRBJ2-7 TRBV18 NA CASSPTPKITGSGGEQYF TGTGCCAGCTCACCCACTCCGAAAATTACAGGCTCAGGGGGGGAGCAGTACTTC
NA TRBJ1-3 TRBV27 NA CASSPYRGSSGNTIYF TGTGCCAGCAGTCCCTATAGGGGCAGCTCTGGAAACACCATATATTTT
NA TRBJ2-5 TRBV28 once CASSLHETQYF TGTGCCAGCAGTTTGCACGAGACCCAGTACTTC
TRBD2 TRBJ2-3 TRBV9 NA CASSTGLVGTDTQYF TGTGCCAGCAGCACCGGACTAGTCGGCACAGATACGCAGTATTTT
NA TRBJ2-7 TRBV30 NA CAWSVGSYEFYEQYF TGTGCCTGGAGTGTAGGTTCCTACGAGTTCTACGAGCAGTACTTC
TRBD1 TRBJ1-1 TRBV14 once CASSFTGGNTEAFF TGTGCCAGCAGCTTTACAGGGGGAAACACTGAAGCTTTCTTT
NA TRBJ2-3 TRBV5-1 once CASSSDSFSTDTQYF TGCGCCAGCAGCTCCGACAGCTTTAGCACAGATACGCAGTATTTT
NA TRBJ1-1 TRBV6-5 NA CASSRPLGATTEAFF TGTGCCAGCAGTCGACCCTTGGGGGCCACCACTGAAGCTTTCTTT
NA TRBJ1-2 TRBV5-1 NA CASSSGTDYGYTF TGCGCCAGCAGCTCCGGGACGGATTATGGCTACACCTTC
TRBD1 TRBJ2-3 TRBV7-9 NA CASSVRQGGTDTQYF TGTGCCAGCAGCGTCAGACAGGGGGGCACAGATACGCAGTATTTT
TRBD1 TRBJ1-2 TRBV28 NA CASSSPGTGPTYGYTF TGTGCCAGCAGTTCACCCGGGACAGGGCCAACGTATGGCTACACCTTC
NA TRBJ1-3 TRBV19 NA CAYRMMGGKRGNTIYF TGTGCCTATAGGATGATGGGTGGAAAAAGGGGAAACACCATATATTTT
NA TRBJ2-5 TRBV3-1/TRBV3-2 NA CASSQVKETQYF TGTGCCAGCAGCCAAGTAAAAGAGACCCAGTACTTC
NA TRBJ2-5 TRBV5-1 NA CASSLDGETQYF TGCGCCAGCAGCTTGGACGGAGAGACCCAGTACTTC
NA TRBJ2-3 TRBV15 NA CATSSKDYSKISTDTQYF TGTGCCACCAGCAGTAAGGACTATTCAAAAATCAGCACAGATACGCAGTATTTT
NA TRBJ1-2 TRBV27 NA CASSEPGSYGYTF TGTGCCAGCAGTGAACCAGGGAGCTATGGCTACACCTTC
TRBD2 TRBJ2-3 TRBV6-2/TRBV6-3 NA CASSYLSGRPDTQYF TGTGCCAGCAGTTATCTTAGCGGGAGACCAGATACGCAGTATTTT
NA TRBJ2-7 TRBV30 NA CAWSVNYEQYF TGTGCCTGGAGTGTAAACTACGAGCAGTACTTC
NA TRBJ1-2 TRBV27 once CASSSVGRTLYTF TGTGCCAGTTCGTCTGTAGGCAGGACCCTCTACACCTTC
TRBD2 TRBJ2-7 TRBV6-5 NA CASSYSIGGSYEQYF TGTGCCAGCAGTTACTCGATCGGGGGGTCTTACGAGCAGTACTTC